Below are 3 T cell receptor beta chains sequenced from a single sample in a study of cytomegalovirus exposure and HLA in healthy donors. The repertoire was sequenced with immunoSEQ multiplex PCR; TCRdb's copy has only in-frame clones and lacks some. Counted here are over 250,000 clones, approximately 83% occurring once; the ten biggest clones make up approximately 1%. Sequenced material: PBMCs. These receptors originate from a woman aged 18-30 years in good health and CMV-seronegative.

The chain is built from TRBV19 and TRBJ1-2, with D possibly being TRBD1 (5 bases). Trimming shortened V by 5 bases and J by 10 bases, and 26 bases separated the two germline ends. The CDR3 has 16 residues. Per the germline V gene, CDR1 is LNHDA and CDR2 is SQIVND (reference sequence). This chain's CDR3 is CASSDVWGSSRIDYTF. For the CDR3, the DNA is TGTGCCAGTAGTGACGTATGGGGCAGTTCCCGTATTGACTACACCTTC.

The chain couples TRBV4-1 to TRBJ2-1; D might be TRBD2 (6 bases). The CDR3 runs 16 residues. Trimming removed 0 bases from V and 3 bases from J, with 12 bases in between. Germline V gives CDR1 MGHRA, CDR2 YSYEKL. The CDR3 DNA is TGCGCCAGCAGCCAAGAGTCGCCTAGCGTCTACAATGAGCAGTTCTTC. This translates into CASSQESPSVYNEQFF.

This clone showed up just once. The V call is TRBV29-1, the J call TRBJ2-3, with D possibly matching TRBD1 (5 bases). The length of the CDR3 is 12 residues. The V gene's germline CDR1 is SQVTM and CDR2 ANQGSEA. V lost 8 bases and J 6 bases, leaving 15 bases between the germline ends. CDR3 residues: CSPRNSGDTQYF. CDR3 nucleotides: TGCAGCCCGAGGAATTCAGGGGATACGCAGTATTTT.